This T cell receptor beta chain is from a study of CD4 T cells in relation to SARS-CoV-2 and coronaviruses. A remark on this clone: The antigen is unknown.

Some clones are missing from TCRdb's copy, which holds only in-frame ones; the method was immunoSEQ multiplex PCR. The sample shows about 22,000 clones, about 71% of them seen only once. V was clipped by 5 bases and J by 0 bases; unmatched bases: 4. From germline, CDR1 is LNHDA and CDR2 SQIVND (reference sequence). This CDR3 contains 16 residues. Unexposed donor CD4+ T cells date from 2011-2018, before the COVID-19 pandemic. The cells were cultured for 10 days before CD4+ T cells were isolated. The source is a human donor in good health. This chain links TRBV19 with TRBJ2-3; 11 bases map to TRBD1. The sample consisted of CD4+ T cells from PBMCs, cultured in vitro. The CDR3 DNA is TGTGCCAGTAGTTCCCGGACAGGGGGCAGCACAGATACGCAGTATTTT. This sequence encodes CASSSRTGGSTDTQYF.